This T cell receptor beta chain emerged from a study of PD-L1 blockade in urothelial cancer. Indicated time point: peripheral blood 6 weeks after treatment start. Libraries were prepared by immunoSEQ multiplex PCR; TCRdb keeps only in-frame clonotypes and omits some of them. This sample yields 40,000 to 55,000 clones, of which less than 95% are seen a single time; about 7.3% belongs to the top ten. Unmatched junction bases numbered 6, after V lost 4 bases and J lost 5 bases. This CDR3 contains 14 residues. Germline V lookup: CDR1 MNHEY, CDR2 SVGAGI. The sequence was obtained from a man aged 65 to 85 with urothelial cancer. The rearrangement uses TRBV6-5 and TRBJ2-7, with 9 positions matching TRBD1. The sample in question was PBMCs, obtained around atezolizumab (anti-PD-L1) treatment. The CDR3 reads CASSSGTGRDEQYF. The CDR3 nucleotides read TGTGCCAGCAGTTCCGGGACAGGGAGGGACGAGCAGTACTTC.